Listed below are T cell receptor beta chains from one sample, sequenced in a study of shared clonotypes between healthy human individuals. Generated by immunoSEQ multiplex PCR, the TCRdb table keeps only in-frame clones and is missing some. The data hold 2 million to 2.5 million clones, with 80% to 95% observed a single time. Material for sequencing was naive CD4+ T cells from PBMCs. These receptors were obtained from a man in his late teens or twenties in good health. Some clones in this sample may be carry-over from other donors' samples. Each CDR3 is given without its conserved first and last residue. The order of the fields is V gene, CDR3 protein.

TRBV7-2,ASSLRTNSYEQY
TRBV27,ASSLSDLSGYT
TRBV4-3,ASSQGQGAYYGYT
TRBV5-1,ASSLVIAANTGELF
TRBV5-6,ASSLVRGGGYEQY
TRBV6-5,ASSSLRTLSSYEQY
TRBV19,ASSPQGGIGNQPQH
TRBV30,AWSGGANEKLF
TRBV4-1,ASSQPYRGSTDTQY
TRBV15,ATSRQGNEQF
TRBV29-1,SVTGQVTEAF
TRBV5-1,ASSGTPGGYGYT
TRBV18,ASSPWEGREKLF
TRBV5-8,ASSLVTTGGDMNTEAF
TRBV7-9,ASSLAGAGGSQPQH
TRBV28,ASSHTTNPGQGTYEQY
TRBV28,ASSNTLHEQY
TRBV5-5,ASSLVGSRNTEAF
TRBV7-3,ASSLGGKAYEQY
TRBV6-5,ASSYNRKAYNEQF
TRBV9,ASSAGPSGYNEQF
TRBV29-1,SVVRGSETQY
TRBV28,ASSVAGTGLYEQY
TRBV11-3,ASSLLGAEEQY
TRBV19,ATGGTEAF
TRBV20-1,SARVRYGYT
TRBV7-9,ASSLASASSGNTIY
TRBV5-1,ASSLDGITYNEQF